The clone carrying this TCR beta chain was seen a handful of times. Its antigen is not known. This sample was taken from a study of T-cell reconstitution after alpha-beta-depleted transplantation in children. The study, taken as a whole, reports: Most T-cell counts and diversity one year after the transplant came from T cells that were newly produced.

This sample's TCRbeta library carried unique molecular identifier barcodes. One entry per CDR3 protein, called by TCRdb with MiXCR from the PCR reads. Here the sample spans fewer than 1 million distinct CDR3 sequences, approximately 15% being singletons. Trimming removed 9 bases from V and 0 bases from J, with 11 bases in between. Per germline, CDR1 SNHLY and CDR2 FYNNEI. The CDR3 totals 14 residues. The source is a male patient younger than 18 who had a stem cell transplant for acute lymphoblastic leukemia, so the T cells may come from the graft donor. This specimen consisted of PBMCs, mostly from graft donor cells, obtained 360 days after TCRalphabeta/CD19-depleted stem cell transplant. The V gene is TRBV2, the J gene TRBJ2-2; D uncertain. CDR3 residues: CARGGRANTGELFF. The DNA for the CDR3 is TGTGCCAGAGGCGGCCGAGCGAACACCGGGGAGCTGTTTTTT.